This T cell receptor (beta chain) was obtained from a study of cytomegalovirus exposure and HLA in healthy donors. Points on this clone: Its antigen is as yet unknown. Lacking the conserved final phenylalanine or tryptophan, this CDR3 likely reflects a read error. Because the CDR3's place on the DNA is in doubt, the DNA is left out and the CDR3 is given as listed by TCRdb.

Study results and caveats: TCR association rates varied by HLA locus in a later analysis, with DRB1 highest and HLA-C lowest.

Germline V gene data show CDR1 as MNHNY and CDR2 as SVGAGI (reference sequence). The length of the CDR3 is 12 amino acids, counting both ends. A multiplex PCR was run with 60 Vbeta primers and 13 Jbeta primers. The protocol was immunoSEQ multiplex PCR, while the TCRdb copy is restricted to in-frame clones and leaves out a portion. The table lists some 30,000 clones. V and J are TRBV6-6 and TRBJ2-7; the listed D gene, TRBD2, was not tested against the DNA. Sequenced: PBMCs. The clonotype comes from a man aged 35 to 55 in good health and CMV-seronegative. CDR3: CASSLGPGPKVL.